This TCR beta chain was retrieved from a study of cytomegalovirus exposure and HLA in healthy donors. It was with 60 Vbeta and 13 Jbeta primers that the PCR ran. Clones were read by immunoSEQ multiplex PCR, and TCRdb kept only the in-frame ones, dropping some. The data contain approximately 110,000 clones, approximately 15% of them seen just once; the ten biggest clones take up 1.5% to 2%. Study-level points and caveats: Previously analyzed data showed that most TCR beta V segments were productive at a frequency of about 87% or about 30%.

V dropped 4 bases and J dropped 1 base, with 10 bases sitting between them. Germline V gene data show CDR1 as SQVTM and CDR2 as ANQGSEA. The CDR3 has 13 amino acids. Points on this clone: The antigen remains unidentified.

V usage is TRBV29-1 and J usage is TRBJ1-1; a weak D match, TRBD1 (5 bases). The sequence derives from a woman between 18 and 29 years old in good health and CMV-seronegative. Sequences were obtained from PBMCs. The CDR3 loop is CSVGGRANTEAFF. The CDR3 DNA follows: TGCAGCGTTGGGGGCAGGGCGAACACTGAAGCTTTCTTT. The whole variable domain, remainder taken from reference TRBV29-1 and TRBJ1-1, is SAVISQKPSRDICQRGTSLTIQCQVDSQVTMMFWYRQQPGQSLTLIATANQGSEATYESGFVIDKFPISRPNLTFSTLTVSNMSPEDSSIYLCSVGGRANTEAFFGQGTRLTVV.